This T cell receptor (beta chain) was found in a study of blood T cell repertoires in COVID-19. This CDR3 comprises 19 residues. The repertoire was sequenced with immunoSEQ multiplex PCR; TCRdb's copy has only in-frame clones and lacks some. The sample has about 240,000 clones, 75% to 85% seen once; the top ten hold around 12%. This clonotype originated in a woman aged 60 to 75 with active or convalescent COVID-19. The sequenced sample was peripheral blood. V gene TRBV21-1 combines with J gene TRBJ2-4; TRBD1 was called by the table and not checked on the DNA. TRBV21-1 is termed a pseudogene. CDR3 loop: CASSKSGRGPTLAKNIQYF. The CDR3 region has the DNA TGTGCCAGCAGCAAATCGGGCAGGGGGCCAACTCTAGCCAAAAACATTCAGTACTTC.